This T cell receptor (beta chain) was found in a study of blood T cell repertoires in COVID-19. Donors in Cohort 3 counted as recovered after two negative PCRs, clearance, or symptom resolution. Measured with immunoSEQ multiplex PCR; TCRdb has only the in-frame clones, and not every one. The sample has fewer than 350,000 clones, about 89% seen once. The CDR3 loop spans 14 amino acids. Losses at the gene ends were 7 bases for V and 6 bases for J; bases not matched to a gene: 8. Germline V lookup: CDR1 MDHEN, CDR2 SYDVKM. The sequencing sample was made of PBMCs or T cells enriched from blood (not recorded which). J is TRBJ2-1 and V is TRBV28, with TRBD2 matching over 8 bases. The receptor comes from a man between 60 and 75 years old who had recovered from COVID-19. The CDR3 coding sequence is TGTGCCAGCACGACGGGCGGGAGGCCCAATGAGCAGTTCTTC. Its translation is CASTTGGRPNEQFF.